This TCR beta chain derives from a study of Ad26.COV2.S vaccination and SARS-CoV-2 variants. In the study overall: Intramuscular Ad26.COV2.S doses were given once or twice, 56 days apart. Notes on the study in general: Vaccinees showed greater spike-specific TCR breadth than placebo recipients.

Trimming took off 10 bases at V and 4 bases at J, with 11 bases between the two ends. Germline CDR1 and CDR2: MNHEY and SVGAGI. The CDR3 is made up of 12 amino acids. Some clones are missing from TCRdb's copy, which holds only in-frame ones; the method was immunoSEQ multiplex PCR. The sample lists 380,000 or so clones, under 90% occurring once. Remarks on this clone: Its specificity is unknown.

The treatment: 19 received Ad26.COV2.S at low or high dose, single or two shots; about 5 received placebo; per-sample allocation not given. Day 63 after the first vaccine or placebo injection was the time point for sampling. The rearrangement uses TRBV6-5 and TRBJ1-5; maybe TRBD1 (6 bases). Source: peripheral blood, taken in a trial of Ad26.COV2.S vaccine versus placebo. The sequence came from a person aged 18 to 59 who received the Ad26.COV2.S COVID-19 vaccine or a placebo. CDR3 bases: TGTGCCACCTTCAGGGGAAATCAGCCCCAGCATTTT. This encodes CATFRGNQPQHF.